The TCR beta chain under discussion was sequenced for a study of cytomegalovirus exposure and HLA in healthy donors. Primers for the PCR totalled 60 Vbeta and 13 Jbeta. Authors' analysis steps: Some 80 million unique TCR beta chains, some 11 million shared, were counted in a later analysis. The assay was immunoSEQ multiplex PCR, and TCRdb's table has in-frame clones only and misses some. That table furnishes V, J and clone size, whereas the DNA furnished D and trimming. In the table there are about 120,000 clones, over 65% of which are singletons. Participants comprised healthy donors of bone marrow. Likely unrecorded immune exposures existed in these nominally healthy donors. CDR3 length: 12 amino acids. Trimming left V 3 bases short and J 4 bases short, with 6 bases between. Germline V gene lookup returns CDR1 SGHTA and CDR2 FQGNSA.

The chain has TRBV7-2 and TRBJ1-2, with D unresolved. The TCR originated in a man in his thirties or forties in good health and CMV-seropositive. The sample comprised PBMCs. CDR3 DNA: TGTGCCAGCAGCTTTTTCGGCTATGGCTACACCTTC. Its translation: CASSFFGYGYTF.